Below, 5 T cell receptor beta chains from the same sample are listed, as sequenced in a study of T cell repertoires in cytomegalovirus infection. MiXCR, applied by TCRdb to the reads, yields one record per CDR3 protein. Of about 230,000 distinct CDR3 sequences in the sample, 22% are singletons; the top ten hold about 18%. The sequenced sample was CD8+ T cells from PBMCs. The receptors were gathered from a human donor in good health (CMV status not recorded). Some clones in this sample may be carry-over from other donors' samples.

The rearrangement uses TRBV20-1 and TRBJ2-3, with TRBD1 matching over 9 bases. This CDR3 has 15 residues. Trimming at V came to 6 bases and at J to 2 bases, leaving 9 bases not matched to a gene. Germline V CDR1 and CDR2: DFQATT, SNEGSKA (reference sequence). CDR3 sequence: CSARDRAFNTDTQYF. The CDR3 nucleotides read TGCAGTGCCAGGGACAGGGCCTTCAACACAGATACGCAGTATTTT.

The chain carries TRBV11-2 and TRBJ1-2, with D hard to call. This CDR3 is built from 13 residues. The germline V gene encodes CDR1 SGHAT and CDR2 FQNNGV. The V end lost 4 bases, the J end lost 8 bases, and 14 bases lay between the germline ends. The chain's CDR3 is CASSSTSGPGYTF. CDR3 sequence (DNA): TGTGCCAGCAGCTCGACCTCCGGGCCCGGCTACACCTTC.

The chain links TRBV5-1 to TRBJ2-1, with D possibly TRBD2 on 5 matching bases. In germline, CDR1 is SGHRS, CDR2 YFSETQ. The CDR3 extends over 12 amino acids. The V end lost 0 bases, the J end lost 8 bases, and 6 bases lay between the germline ends. CDR3 coding DNA: TGCGCCAGCAGCTTGGACGGGGATGAGCAGTTCTTC. Its protein is CASSLDGDEQFF.

In this sample, this clonotype turned up a few times. The chain recombines TRBV29-1 with TRBJ2-1; D call uncertain. Germline V gene data show CDR1 as SQVTM and CDR2 as ANQGSEA. This CDR3 has 13 residues. V was clipped by 4 bases and J by 0 bases, with 7 bases between them. The CDR3: CSVGEPSYNEQFF. CDR3 coding DNA: TGCAGCGTTGGCGAGCCCTCCTACAATGAGCAGTTCTTC.

This clonotype was seen many times. This rearrangement joins TRBV4-1 to TRBJ1-1, with D hard to call. Trimming cost V 3 bases and J 8 bases, with 10 bases left between them. Germline V gene lookup returns CDR1 MGHRA and CDR2 YSYEKL. The CDR3 is made up of 12 amino acids. The CDR3 DNA reads as TGCGCCAGCAGCCACCCCCCGGGAGAAGCTTTCTTT. Its protein product is CASSHPPGEAFF.